The present TCR beta chain was sequenced within a study of blood T cell repertoires in COVID-19. About the study: T cells, B-cell-depleted T cells, or PBMCs supplied cDNA or gDNA.

Method: immunoSEQ multiplex PCR; TCRdb's copy keeps in-frame clones and lacks some. This repertoire shows about 340,000 clones, over 80% found once; its top ten account for about 6%. One Seattle source followed patients from active infection through their disease course. The germline V gene has CDR1 SEHNR and CDR2 FQNEAQ (reference sequence). The CDR3 is 13 amino acids. The V end was cut by 8 bases, the J end by 0 bases, with 10 bases between. The chain couples TRBV7-9 to TRBJ1-1; D is uncertain. The sequencing input was peripheral blood. This receptor was obtained from a woman in her 50s with COVID-19, enrolled during active disease. The CDR3 DNA sequence: TGTGCCAGCGACGCGGGCATGAACACTGAAGCTTTCTTT. Its protein is CASDAGMNTEAFF.